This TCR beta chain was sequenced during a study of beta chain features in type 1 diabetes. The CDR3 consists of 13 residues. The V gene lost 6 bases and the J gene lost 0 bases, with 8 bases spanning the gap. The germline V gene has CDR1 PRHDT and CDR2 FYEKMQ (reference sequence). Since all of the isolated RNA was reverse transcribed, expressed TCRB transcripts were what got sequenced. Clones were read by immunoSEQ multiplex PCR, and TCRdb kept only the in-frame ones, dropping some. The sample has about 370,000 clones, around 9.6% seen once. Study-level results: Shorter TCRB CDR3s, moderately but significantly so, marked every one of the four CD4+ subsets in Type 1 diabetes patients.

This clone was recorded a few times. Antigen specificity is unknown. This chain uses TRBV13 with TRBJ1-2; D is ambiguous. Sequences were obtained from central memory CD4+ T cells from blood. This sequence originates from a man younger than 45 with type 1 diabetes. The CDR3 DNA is TGTGCCAGCAGTGACCCGGCTAACTATGGCTACACCTTC. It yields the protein CASSDPANYGYTF. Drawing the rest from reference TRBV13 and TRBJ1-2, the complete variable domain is AAGVIQSPRHLIKEKRETATLKCYPIPRHDTVYWYQQGPGQDPQFLISFYEKMQSDKGSIPDRFSAQQFSDYHSELNMSSLELGDSALYFCASSDPANYGYTFGSGTRLTVV.